This paragraph reports one T cell receptor (beta chain). Its specificity is unknown. TCRB transcripts that were expressed got sequenced, as all of the isolated RNA had been reverse transcribed. Profiling relied on immunoSEQ multiplex PCR, and the TCRdb table lists in-frame clones only, not all of them. The table lists some 660,000 clones, around 15% of them singletons. The entry originates in a study of beta chain features in type 1 diabetes. General study findings and limits: Shortening of TCRB CDR3s, moderate but significant, appeared in all four CD4+ subsets of Type 1 diabetes patients.

Sequencing input: naive CD4+ T cells from blood. The receptor was derived from a man aged 18 to 30 with type 1 diabetes.

CDR3 protein: CAISSDGPEQYF. CDR3 sequence (DNA): TGTGCCATCAGTTCGGACGGGCCGGAGCAGTACTTC. The chain joins TRBV10-3 to TRBJ2-7, with D unresolved. Deletions cut 5 bases from V and 7 bases from J, with 12 bases between. The length of the CDR3 is 12 residues. Germline values: CDR1 ENHRY, CDR2 SYGVKD.